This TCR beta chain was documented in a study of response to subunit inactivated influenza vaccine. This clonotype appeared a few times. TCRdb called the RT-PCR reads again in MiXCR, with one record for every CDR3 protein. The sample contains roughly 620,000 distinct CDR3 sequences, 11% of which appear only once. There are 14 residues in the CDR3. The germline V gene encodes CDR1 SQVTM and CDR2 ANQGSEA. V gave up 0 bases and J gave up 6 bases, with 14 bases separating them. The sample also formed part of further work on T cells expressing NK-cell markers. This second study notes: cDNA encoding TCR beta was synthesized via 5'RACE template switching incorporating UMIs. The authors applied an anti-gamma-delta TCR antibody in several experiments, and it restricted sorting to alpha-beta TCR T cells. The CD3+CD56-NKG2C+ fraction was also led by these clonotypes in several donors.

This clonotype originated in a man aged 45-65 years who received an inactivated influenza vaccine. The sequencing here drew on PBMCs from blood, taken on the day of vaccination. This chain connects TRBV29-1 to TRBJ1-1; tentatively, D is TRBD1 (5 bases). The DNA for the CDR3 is TGCAGCGTTGAAGATCTTGGGAAACAGGCTGAAGCTTTCTTT. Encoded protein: CSVEDLGKQAEAFF. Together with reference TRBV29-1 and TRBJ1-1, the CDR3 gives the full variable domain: SAVISQKPSRDICQRGTSLTIQCQVDSQVTMMFWYRQQPGQSLTLIATANQGSEATYESGFVIDKFPISRPNLTFSTLTVSNMSPEDSSIYLCSVEDLGKQAEAFFGQGTRLTVV.